Listed below are T cell receptor beta chains from one sample, sequenced in a study of shared T cell receptors in the human thymus. The data were produced by immunoSEQ multiplex PCR, yet TCRdb's version contains in-frame clones alone and is incomplete. The sample has about 710,000 clones, around 87% seen once. The same sample was also used in a study of human thymus T cells.

The source material was thymocytes. These receptors were obtained from a boy in the first two years of life with a congenital heart defect. Both conserved end residues are part of each CDR3. The D gene is left open where the match is weak. The size entry is marked missing in some rows and otherwise reads once, few, many or a size class.

clone_size: NA
d_call: TRBD2
v_call: TRBV7-2
j_call: TRBJ2-7
cdr3_aa: CASSLAELAGTYEQYF
cdr3_nt: TGTGCCAGCAGCTTAGCGGAGCTAGCGGGGACCTACGAGCAGTACTTC

clone_size: NA
d_call: NA
v_call: TRBV10-3
j_call: TRBJ1-1
cdr3_aa: CAISEHQTLNTEAFF
cdr3_nt: TGTGCCATCAGTGAGCATCAGACACTGAACACTGAAGCTTTCTTT

clone_size: once
d_call: TRBD2
v_call: TRBV10-2
j_call: TRBJ2-3
cdr3_aa: CASNLISGRGDTQYF
cdr3_nt: TGCGCCAGCAACCTGATTAGCGGGAGAGGAGATACGCAGTATTTT

clone_size: NA
d_call: NA
v_call: TRBV7-8
j_call: TRBJ2-5
cdr3_aa: CASSSYTRVETQYF
cdr3_nt: TGTGCCAGCAGCTCGTATACTAGGGTGGAGACCCAGTACTTC

clone_size: few
d_call: NA
v_call: TRBV4-2
j_call: TRBJ2-5
cdr3_aa: CASSRRGTQYF
cdr3_nt: TGTGCCAGCAGCCGACGAGGGACCCAGTACTTC

clone_size: NA
d_call: NA
v_call: TRBV25-1
j_call: TRBJ2-1
cdr3_aa: CASSDWTGTSTYNEQFF
cdr3_nt: TGTGCCAGCAGTGATTGGACCGGGACAAGCACCTACAATGAGCAGTTCTTC

clone_size: NA
d_call: NA
v_call: TRBV4-3
j_call: TRBJ1-5
cdr3_aa: CASSQETEPNQPQHF
cdr3_nt: TGCGCCAGCAGCCAAGAAACCGAGCCGAATCAGCCCCAGCATTTT

clone_size: NA
d_call: NA
v_call: TRBV4-2
j_call: TRBJ1-6
cdr3_aa: CASSETGAYNSPLHF
cdr3_nt: TGTGCCAGCAGCGAGACAGGCGCCTATAATTCACCCCTCCACTTT

clone_size: NA
d_call: TRBD1
v_call: TRBV30
j_call: TRBJ1-1
cdr3_aa: CAWSAGGAFNTEAFF
cdr3_nt: TGTGCCTGGAGTGCAGGGGGCGCTTTTAACACTGAAGCTTTCTTT

clone_size: NA
d_call: TRBD1
v_call: TRBV5-1
j_call: TRBJ1-1
cdr3_aa: CASSLRDSMNTEAFF
cdr3_nt: TGCGCCAGCAGCTTGAGGGACAGCATGAACACTGAAGCTTTCTTT

clone_size: NA
d_call: TRBD2
v_call: TRBV7-9
j_call: TRBJ2-7
cdr3_aa: CASSLGLNSGSSYEQYF
cdr3_nt: TGTGCCAGCAGCCTAGGCTTAAATAGCGGGTCCTCCTACGAGCAGTACTTC

clone_size: NA
d_call: TRBD1
v_call: TRBV6-1
j_call: TRBJ2-5
cdr3_aa: CASSDVPSHDRGPKETQYF
cdr3_nt: TGTGCCAGCAGTGATGTGCCCTCTCACGACAGGGGACCGAAAGAGACCCAGTACTTC

clone_size: once
d_call: TRBD1
v_call: TRBV29-1
j_call: TRBJ2-5
cdr3_aa: CSVATDRGLGETQYF
cdr3_nt: TGCAGCGTTGCCACTGACAGGGGATTGGGAGAGACCCAGTACTTC

clone_size: NA
d_call: TRBD1
v_call: TRBV7-9
j_call: TRBJ2-7
cdr3_aa: CASSSRDRGHEQYF
cdr3_nt: TGTGCCAGCAGCTCTCGGGACAGGGGCCACGAGCAGTACTTC

clone_size: NA
d_call: NA
v_call: TRBV30
j_call: TRBJ2-4
cdr3_aa: CAWSGGEVNIQYF
cdr3_nt: TGTGCCTGGAGTGGGGGGGAGGTAAACATTCAGTACTTC

clone_size: NA
d_call: NA
v_call: TRBV19
j_call: TRBJ2-5
cdr3_aa: CASSMVFRNQETQYF
cdr3_nt: TGTGCCAGTAGTATGGTGTTCAGGAACCAAGAGACCCAGTACTTC

clone_size: NA
d_call: NA
v_call: TRBV7-9
j_call: TRBJ2-5
cdr3_aa: CASSSRETQYF
cdr3_nt: TGTGCCAGCAGCTCCCGGGAGACCCAGTACTTC

clone_size: NA
d_call: NA
v_call: TRBV28
j_call: TRBJ1-6
cdr3_aa: CASSLRTNSPLHF
cdr3_nt: TGTGCCAGCAGTTTAAGGACAAACTCCCCCCTCCACTTT

clone_size: NA
d_call: NA
v_call: TRBV2
j_call: TRBJ2-3
cdr3_aa: CASSGIPSTRTDTQYF
cdr3_nt: TGTGCCAGCAGTGGAATTCCCAGTACCCGCACAGATACGCAGTATTTT

clone_size: NA
d_call: NA
v_call: TRBV4-3
j_call: TRBJ1-1
cdr3_aa: CASSQVRHPRTEAFF
cdr3_nt: TGCGCCAGCAGCCAAGTTCGACACCCCAGAACTGAAGCTTTCTTT

clone_size: NA
d_call: NA
v_call: TRBV2
j_call: TRBJ1-2
cdr3_aa: CASSDGGKRYGYTF
cdr3_nt: TGTGCCAGCAGTGACGGAGGAAAACGGTATGGCTACACCTTC

clone_size: NA
d_call: TRBD2
v_call: TRBV6-6
j_call: TRBJ2-7
cdr3_aa: CASSYPLAGVDEQYF
cdr3_nt: TGTGCCAGCAGTTACCCACTAGCGGGAGTCGACGAGCAGTACTTC

clone_size: NA
d_call: NA
v_call: TRBV28
j_call: TRBJ1-1
cdr3_aa: CASSLSGRGDRGTEAFF
cdr3_nt: TGTGCCAGCAGTTTATCTGGACGGGGGGATCGTGGAACTGAAGCTTTCTTT

clone_size: NA
d_call: NA
v_call: TRBV11-2
j_call: TRBJ2-7
cdr3_aa: CASSPHPGTYEQYF
cdr3_nt: TGTGCCAGCAGCCCCCACCCCGGGACCTACGAGCAGTACTTC

clone_size: NA
d_call: TRBD2
v_call: TRBV27
j_call: TRBJ2-7
cdr3_aa: CASSLGGEVTYEQYF
cdr3_nt: TGTGCCAGCAGTTTAGGGGGGGAGGTGACGTACGAGCAGTACTTC

clone_size: NA
d_call: TRBD1
v_call: TRBV11-1
j_call: TRBJ2-2
cdr3_aa: CASSLSQQGEYTGELFF
cdr3_nt: TGTGCCAGCAGCTTAAGTCAGCAGGGGGAGTACACCGGGGAGCTGTTTTTT

clone_size: NA
d_call: TRBD2
v_call: TRBV6-1
j_call: TRBJ2-5
cdr3_aa: CLIPLAGGPKTQYF
cdr3_nt: TGTCTTATACCCTTAGCGGGAGGGCCAAAGACCCAGTACTTC

clone_size: NA
d_call: TRBD1
v_call: TRBV15
j_call: TRBJ1-5
cdr3_aa: CATSEDRGHSNQPQHF
cdr3_nt: TGTGCCACCAGCGAGGACAGGGGCCATAGCAATCAGCCCCAGCATTTT

clone_size: NA
d_call: TRBD1
v_call: TRBV7-9
j_call: TRBJ2-2
cdr3_aa: CASEDRVTGELFF
cdr3_nt: TGTGCCTCCGAAGACAGGGTTACCGGGGAGCTGTTTTTT

clone_size: NA
d_call: TRBD1
v_call: TRBV5-4
j_call: TRBJ1-2
cdr3_aa: CASSHVRDRRNGYTF
cdr3_nt: TGTGCCAGCAGCCACGTCCGGGACAGGCGGAATGGCTACACCTTC

clone_size: NA
d_call: NA
v_call: TRBV7-4
j_call: TRBJ1-1
cdr3_aa: CASSLRRGQPKYTEAFF
cdr3_nt: TGTGCCAGCAGCTTACGCAGGGGCCAGCCCAAGTACACTGAAGCTTTCTTT

clone_size: NA
d_call: NA
v_call: TRBV4-3
j_call: TRBJ1-1
cdr3_aa: CASSQDKPSGIHEAFF
cdr3_nt: TGCGCCAGCAGCCAAGATAAACCATCAGGGATACATGAAGCTTTCTTT

clone_size: NA
d_call: TRBD2
v_call: TRBV13
j_call: TRBJ2-1
cdr3_aa: CASRSVAGGFNEQFF
cdr3_nt: TGTGCCAGCAGGTCGGTAGCGGGGGGATTCAATGAGCAGTTCTTC

clone_size: NA
d_call: TRBD1
v_call: TRBV10-1
j_call: TRBJ2-1
cdr3_aa: CASSEIGGTGGTEQFF
cdr3_nt: TGCGCCAGCAGTGAGATAGGTGGGACAGGGGGCACTGAGCAGTTCTTC

clone_size: few
d_call: NA
v_call: TRBV6-1
j_call: TRBJ2-7
cdr3_aa: CASAGYEQYF
cdr3_nt: TGTGCCAGCGCAGGCTACGAGCAGTACTTC

clone_size: NA
d_call: NA
v_call: TRBV7-9
j_call: TRBJ2-5
cdr3_aa: CASSFANPYHREETQYF
cdr3_nt: TGTGCCAGCAGCTTTGCCAACCCGTATCACAGGGAAGAGACCCAGTACTTC

clone_size: NA
d_call: TRBD2
v_call: TRBV19
j_call: TRBJ2-5
cdr3_aa: CASSMRTSGRRGQETQYF
cdr3_nt: TGTGCCAGTAGTATGCGCACTAGCGGGAGAAGGGGCCAAGAGACCCAGTACTTC

clone_size: NA
d_call: NA
v_call: TRBV5-6
j_call: TRBJ2-5
cdr3_aa: CASSVREKQGFRETQYF
cdr3_nt: TGTGCCAGCAGCGTTCGTGAAAAACAGGGATTTAGAGAGACCCAGTACTTC

clone_size: NA
d_call: NA
v_call: TRBV30
j_call: TRBJ2-5
cdr3_aa: CAWRGGAGETQYF
cdr3_nt: TGTGCCTGGAGAGGGGGGGCGGGTGAGACCCAGTACTTC

clone_size: NA
d_call: NA
v_call: TRBV27
j_call: TRBJ1-5
cdr3_aa: CASSPRVLDQPQHF
cdr3_nt: TGTGCCAGCAGTCCCCGGGTTCTAGATCAGCCCCAGCATTTT

clone_size: NA
d_call: TRBD1
v_call: TRBV6-5
j_call: TRBJ2-7
cdr3_aa: CASVTGGEQYF
cdr3_nt: TGTGCCAGCGTTACAGGGGGCGAGCAGTACTTC

clone_size: NA
d_call: NA
v_call: TRBV7-9
j_call: TRBJ2-5
cdr3_aa: CASSPPGGRETQYF
cdr3_nt: TGTGCCAGCAGCCCCCCAGGTGGTAGAGAGACCCAGTACTTC

clone_size: NA
d_call: TRBD1
v_call: TRBV23-1
j_call: TRBJ1-2
cdr3_aa: CASSQSDNRGQGYTF
cdr3_nt: TGCGCCAGCAGTCAATCGGACAACAGGGGGCAGGGCTACACCTTC

clone_size: NA
d_call: NA
v_call: TRBV28
j_call: TRBJ1-1
cdr3_aa: CASTNKTVGTEAFF
cdr3_nt: TGTGCCAGCACCAACAAGACAGTCGGCACTGAAGCTTTCTTT

clone_size: NA
d_call: NA
v_call: TRBV2
j_call: TRBJ2-1
cdr3_aa: CASRATYREKQFF
cdr3_nt: TGTGCCAGCAGAGCTACCTACAGGGAGAAGCAGTTCTTC

clone_size: NA
d_call: TRBD1
v_call: TRBV27
j_call: TRBJ1-4
cdr3_aa: CASSLGGQDRRKLFF
cdr3_nt: TGTGCCAGCAGTTTAGGGGGACAGGACAGGCGAAAACTGTTTTTT

clone_size: once
d_call: NA
v_call: TRBV7-6
j_call: TRBJ1-1
cdr3_aa: CASSPGPGNKNTEAFF
cdr3_nt: TGTGCCAGCAGCCCCGGACCGGGAAATAAGAACACTGAAGCTTTCTTT

clone_size: NA
d_call: TRBD1
v_call: TRBV6-5
j_call: TRBJ1-3
cdr3_aa: CAATDREDTIYF
cdr3_nt: TGTGCCGCGACCGACAGGGAGGACACCATATATTTT

clone_size: NA
d_call: TRBD2
v_call: TRBV6-1
j_call: TRBJ2-3
cdr3_aa: CASSASGEGASADTQYF
cdr3_nt: TGTGCCAGCAGTGCATCTGGGGAGGGAGCTTCTGCAGATACGCAGTATTTT

clone_size: NA
d_call: TRBD1
v_call: TRBV5-1
j_call: TRBJ2-2
cdr3_aa: CASSYRTGTTGELFF
cdr3_nt: TGCGCCAGCAGCTACAGGACAGGAACCACCGGGGAGCTGTTTTTT

clone_size: NA
d_call: NA
v_call: TRBV11-2
j_call: TRBJ2-1
cdr3_aa: CASSLQGNEQFF
cdr3_nt: TGTGCCAGCAGCTTACAGGGCAATGAGCAGTTCTTC

clone_size: NA
d_call: TRBD2
v_call: TRBV28
j_call: TRBJ2-3
cdr3_aa: CASSLSASRGGAADTQYF
cdr3_nt: TGTGCCAGCAGTTTATCGGCCAGCCGCGGGGGGGCCGCAGATACGCAGTATTTT

clone_size: once
d_call: NA
v_call: TRBV14
j_call: TRBJ2-7
cdr3_aa: CASSRDSRGYEQYF
cdr3_nt: TGTGCCAGCAGCCGGGACTCCCGAGGGTACGAGCAGTACTTC

clone_size: once
d_call: NA
v_call: TRBV30
j_call: TRBJ1-1
cdr3_aa: CASRMGRSGLHVRTEAFF
cdr3_nt: TGTGCCTCCAGAATGGGGAGGAGCGGTCTCCACGTGCGGACTGAAGCTTTCTTT